The rows below give T cell receptor beta chains drawn from one sample of a study of blood T cell repertoires in COVID-19. TCRdb's copy holds only in-frame clones and misses some; the assay was immunoSEQ multiplex PCR. The data hold roughly 120,000 clones, with over 70% observed a single time. Sequencing was performed on peripheral blood. Receptors were obtained from a man aged 65 to 79 with acute or convalescent COVID-19. Each CDR3 is given with its conserved first and last residue. Fields, in order: V gene, D gene, clone size, J gene, CDR3 protein, CDR3 DNA. A D gene is named only where the DNA matches it firmly. The listing skips clone size in some rows; elsewhere it reads once, few, many or a size class.

v_call: TRBV4-2; d_call: TRBD1; clone_size: few; j_call: TRBJ1-1; cdr3_aa: CASSQDRTGGAAWNTEAFF; cdr3_nt: TGTGCCAGCAGCCAAGATAGGACAGGAGGGGCTGCCTGGAACACTGAAGCTTTCTTT
v_call: TRBV19; d_call: .; clone_size: .; j_call: TRBJ1-1; cdr3_aa: CASSIRRRQEGRNTEAFF; cdr3_nt: TGTGCCAGTAGTATAAGAAGGCGTCAGGAAGGGAGGAACACTGAAGCTTTCTTT
v_call: TRBV6-5; d_call: TRBD2; clone_size: .; j_call: TRBJ2-3; cdr3_aa: CASSGGPGDTQYF; cdr3_nt: TGTGCCTCTAGCGGGGGGCCAGGAGATACGCAGTATTTT
v_call: TRBV11-3; d_call: TRBD1; clone_size: .; j_call: TRBJ1-1; cdr3_aa: CASNSRQGPNTEAFF; cdr3_nt: TGTGCCAGCAACTCTAGACAGGGACCGAACACTGAAGCTTTCTTT
v_call: TRBV5-1; d_call: .; clone_size: .; j_call: TRBJ2-1; cdr3_aa: CASSLDVGSSYNEQFF; cdr3_nt: TGCGCCAGCAGCTTGGACGTGGGGAGCTCCTACAATGAGCAGTTCTTC
v_call: TRBV6-5; d_call: .; clone_size: .; j_call: TRBJ2-5; cdr3_aa: CASSYSSPERETQYF; cdr3_nt: TGTGCCAGCAGTTACTCGAGTCCAGAGCGGGAGACCCAGTACTTC
v_call: TRBV5-1; d_call: TRBD1; clone_size: .; j_call: TRBJ1-5; cdr3_aa: CASSLAPGGANQPQHF; cdr3_nt: TGCGCCAGCAGCTTAGCACCAGGGGGCGCCAATCAGCCCCAGCATTTT
v_call: TRBV4-1; d_call: .; clone_size: .; j_call: TRBJ1-5; cdr3_aa: CASSQDLQVNQPQHF; cdr3_nt: TGCGCCAGCAGCCAAGATCTACAGGTGAATCAGCCCCAGCATTTT
v_call: TRBV11-2; d_call: .; clone_size: .; j_call: TRBJ1-1; cdr3_aa: CASSFRVENTEAFF; cdr3_nt: TGTGCCAGCAGTTTCAGGGTTGAGAACACTGAAGCTTTCTTT
v_call: TRBV18; d_call: TRBD1; clone_size: .; j_call: TRBJ1-3; cdr3_aa: CASSPLTGGNSGNTIYF; cdr3_nt: TGTGCCAGCTCACCCTTGACAGGGGGCAACTCTGGAAACACCATATATTTT
v_call: TRBV4-3; d_call: .; clone_size: .; j_call: TRBJ2-3; cdr3_aa: CASSPGDSRLRGDTQYF; cdr3_nt: TGCGCCAGCAGCCCAGGGGACTCCCGTCTCAGGGGGGATACGCAGTATTTT
v_call: TRBV11-2; d_call: TRBD1; clone_size: .; j_call: TRBJ2-3; cdr3_aa: CASSRRDRSRTDTQYF; cdr3_nt: TGTGCCAGCAGCCGACGGGACAGGAGCCGCACAGATACGCAGTATTTT
v_call: TRBV20-1; d_call: .; clone_size: .; j_call: TRBJ1-1; cdr3_aa: CSVLQTEAFF; cdr3_nt: TGCAGTGTGCTTCAGACTGAAGCTTTCTTT
v_call: TRBV19; d_call: .; clone_size: .; j_call: TRBJ1-1; cdr3_aa: CASSIQGKGNTEAFF; cdr3_nt: TGTGCCAGTAGTATACAGGGTAAAGGGAACACTGAAGCTTTCTTT
v_call: TRBV5-4; d_call: TRBD2; clone_size: few; j_call: TRBJ2-3; cdr3_aa: CASSLKRGESDTQYF; cdr3_nt: TGTGCCAGCAGCTTGAAGCGGGGGGAATCAGATACGCAGTATTTT
v_call: TRBV19; d_call: .; clone_size: .; j_call: TRBJ2-1; cdr3_aa: CASSRAHKPNNEQFF; cdr3_nt: TGTGCCAGTAGTAGGGCTCACAAACCTAATAATGAGCAGTTCTTC
v_call: TRBV6-1; d_call: .; clone_size: .; j_call: TRBJ1-2; cdr3_aa: CASSDASRGGPTNYGYTF; cdr3_nt: TGTGCCAGCAGTGACGCCTCGAGGGGGGGCCCTACTAACTATGGCTACACCTTC
v_call: TRBV2; d_call: .; clone_size: .; j_call: TRBJ1-1; cdr3_aa: CASGGPERYTEAFF; cdr3_nt: TGTGCCAGCGGGGGCCCGGAGAGATACACTGAAGCTTTCTTT
v_call: TRBV7-9; d_call: TRBD1; clone_size: .; j_call: TRBJ1-6; cdr3_aa: CASSLARQGKVNSPLHF; cdr3_nt: TGTGCCAGCAGCCTCGCCCGACAGGGGAAGGTGAATTCACCCCTCCACTTT
v_call: TRBV5-1; d_call: TRBD2; clone_size: many; j_call: TRBJ2-1; cdr3_aa: CASSPSGGAIEQFF; cdr3_nt: TGCGCCAGCAGCCCGAGCGGGGGGGCCATTGAGCAGTTCTTC
v_call: TRBV5-1; d_call: TRBD1; clone_size: .; j_call: TRBJ2-2; cdr3_aa: CASSFGTHRGRNTGELFF; cdr3_nt: TGCGCCAGCAGCTTCGGTACCCACAGGGGGCGGAACACCGGGGAGCTGTTTTTT
v_call: TRBV5-1; d_call: .; clone_size: .; j_call: TRBJ2-1; cdr3_aa: CASSIAKGGSYNEQFF; cdr3_nt: TGCGCCAGCAGCATAGCCAAGGGGGGGTCCTACAATGAGCAGTTCTTC
v_call: TRBV4-1; d_call: TRBD1; clone_size: .; j_call: TRBJ1-1; cdr3_aa: CASSLPGQGNTEAFF; cdr3_nt: TGCGCCAGCAGCCTTCCGGGACAGGGGAACACTGAAGCTTTCTTT
v_call: TRBV4-3; d_call: .; clone_size: few; j_call: TRBJ1-3; cdr3_aa: CASSQAGAGNTIYF; cdr3_nt: TGCGCCAGCAGCCAGGCAGGGGCTGGAAACACCATATATTTT
v_call: TRBV12-5; d_call: .; clone_size: once; j_call: TRBJ1-2; cdr3_aa: CASGLVGEQPYTF; cdr3_nt: TGTGCTAGTGGTTTGGTGGGAGAGCAGCCCTACACCTTC
v_call: TRBV2; d_call: .; clone_size: .; j_call: TRBJ2-1; cdr3_aa: CASRQSRVYYNEQFF; cdr3_nt: TGTGCCAGCAGACAAAGCAGGGTCTACTACAATGAGCAGTTCTTC
v_call: TRBV7-9; d_call: TRBD1; clone_size: .; j_call: TRBJ1-1; cdr3_aa: CATSGTALRAFF; cdr3_nt: TGTGCCACGTCCGGGACAGCCCTTCGAGCTTTCTTT
v_call: TRBV19; d_call: .; clone_size: .; j_call: TRBJ1-2; cdr3_aa: CASSGGPGTISDGYTF; cdr3_nt: TGTGCCAGTAGTGGGGGCCCCGGGACCATTTCCGATGGCTACACCTTC
v_call: TRBV18; d_call: .; clone_size: .; j_call: TRBJ2-3; cdr3_aa: CASSPSTSTDTQYF; cdr3_nt: TGTGCCAGCTCACCGTCTACCAGCACAGATACGCAGTATTTT
v_call: TRBV6-2/TRBV6-3; d_call: TRBD1; clone_size: .; j_call: TRBJ2-7; cdr3_aa: CASSDRVGFYEQYF; cdr3_nt: TGTGCCAGCAGTGACAGGGTGGGATTCTACGAGCAGTACTTC
v_call: TRBV24-1; d_call: .; clone_size: .; j_call: TRBJ1-5; cdr3_aa: CATSDPTGTHQPQHF; cdr3_nt: TGTGCCACCAGTGATCCTACAGGGACGCATCAGCCCCAGCATTTT
v_call: TRBV27; d_call: .; clone_size: .; j_call: TRBJ2-2; cdr3_aa: CASSLNTGELFF; cdr3_nt: TGTGCCAGCAGCTTGAACACCGGGGAGCTGTTTTTT
v_call: TRBV25-1; d_call: TRBD1; clone_size: .; j_call: TRBJ2-7; cdr3_aa: CASKSGTDYYEQYF; cdr3_nt: TGTGCCAGCAAATCCGGGACAGACTACTACGAGCAGTACTTC
v_call: TRBV9; d_call: TRBD1; clone_size: .; j_call: TRBJ1-3; cdr3_aa: CASSPRDRGALGSGNTIYF; cdr3_nt: TGTGCCAGCAGCCCCCGGGACAGGGGTGCCCTCGGCTCTGGAAACACCATATATTTT
v_call: TRBV5-1; d_call: TRBD1; clone_size: once; j_call: TRBJ2-7; cdr3_aa: CASSLIPDRGSEQYF; cdr3_nt: TGCGCCAGCAGCTTAATCCCGGACAGGGGATCCGAGCAGTACTTC
v_call: TRBV4-2; d_call: .; clone_size: .; j_call: TRBJ1-6; cdr3_aa: CASSQVAGLSYSPLHF; cdr3_nt: TGTGCCAGCAGCCAAGTTGCCGGTTTATCTTATTCACCCCTCCACTTT
v_call: TRBV7-6; d_call: TRBD2; clone_size: few; j_call: TRBJ2-3; cdr3_aa: CASSFTASGGSTDTQYF; cdr3_nt: TGTGCCAGCAGCTTTACAGCTAGCGGGGGAAGCACAGATACGCAGTATTTT
v_call: TRBV9; d_call: .; clone_size: many; j_call: TRBJ2-5; cdr3_aa: CASSPPEAQETQYF; cdr3_nt: TGTGCCAGCAGCCCCCCGGAGGCCCAAGAGACCCAGTACTTC
v_call: TRBV19; d_call: .; clone_size: few; j_call: TRBJ2-6; cdr3_aa: CASNYISGANVLTF; cdr3_nt: TGTGCCAGCAACTACATTTCTGGGGCCAACGTCCTGACTTTC
v_call: TRBV11-2; d_call: TRBD1; clone_size: .; j_call: TRBJ2-4; cdr3_aa: CASSLNRGTGAKNIQYF; cdr3_nt: TGTGCCAGCAGCTTGAACAGGGGCACGGGAGCCAAAAACATTCAGTACTTC
v_call: TRBV20-1; d_call: TRBD1; clone_size: .; j_call: TRBJ1-1; cdr3_aa: CSASPRDRGWDTEAFF; cdr3_nt: TGCAGTGCTAGTCCCCGGGACAGGGGTTGGGACACTGAAGCTTTCTTT
v_call: TRBV7-3; d_call: TRBD1; clone_size: .; j_call: TRBJ1-2; cdr3_aa: CASSWTGGVYGYTF; cdr3_nt: TGTGCCAGCAGCTGGACAGGGGGCGTCTATGGCTACACCTTC